This T cell receptor beta chain originates from a study of persistence of HIV-infected CD4 T cells. The study, taken as a whole, reports: CMV- and Gag-responding cells had lower TCRbeta richness than CD3/CD28-responding cells. Antigen-responding cells were enriched for degenerate expanded CDR3beta sequences.

Sequencing used immunoSEQ version 4 in survey mode. Measured with immunoSEQ multiplex PCR; TCRdb has only the in-frame clones, and not every one. The sample shows about 36,000 clones, under 90% of them seen only once. On this clone itself: As yet, its antigen is unknown.

CDR1 and CDR2 from the germline V gene are SGHRS and YFSETQ. This CDR3 is 18 amino acids long. Trimming cost V 3 bases and J 0 bases; bases outside gene matches: 7. An overlapping HIV-1 Gag peptide pool stimulated these cells at 0.85 to 1 ug/peptide/mL. CD40L/CD69 double-negative CD45RO-high memory CD4+ T cells were collected. Stimulated PBMCs had first been depleted of CD8+ T cells. The sequencing here drew on cultured CD4+ T cells from PBMCs, taken from a patient who received antiretroviral therapy. This sequence originates from an adult with HIV. The donor label of this sample is uncertain. This chain joins TRBV5-1 and TRBJ2-7, with 15 positions matching TRBD2. DNA of the CDR3: TGCGCCAGCAGCTCCTCCGGGACTAGCGGGGGGCTCTCCTACGAGCAGTACTTC. Protein product: CASSSSGTSGGLSYEQYF.